The 18 T cell receptor beta chains reported below all come from one sample, sequenced in a study of early T cells in non-severe SARS-CoV-2 infection. TCRdb re-analysed the 5' RACE reads in MiXCR, keeping a single row per CDR3 protein. Found here are about 27,000 distinct CDR3 sequences, less than 5% of them singletons; the top ten hold 4.4%. Sequencing was performed on whole blood. The receptors derive from an adult who was a healthcare worker with PCR-confirmed SARS-CoV-2 infection or an uninfected control (not recorded which).

This clonotype was observed at least ten times. This chain joins TRBV20-1 and TRBJ1-2; D remains unclear. Trimming shortened V by 0 bases and J by 4 bases, and 6 bases separated the two germline ends. The CDR3 is 12 residues long. Per the germline V gene, CDR1 is DFQATT and CDR2 is SNEGSKA (reference sequence). In DNA form, the CDR3 reads TGCAGTGCTAGAGAGAGCGGCTATGGCTACACCTTC. This codes for CSARESGYGYTF.

This clonotype was counted only a few times. The rearrangement uses TRBV27 and TRBJ2-7, with 12 bases aligning to TRBD1. The ends lost 5 bases at V and 2 bases at J; junction bases unmatched: 7. The CDR3 length is 16 residues. Germline CDR1 is MNHEY and CDR2 is SMNVEV (reference sequence). CDR3 coding DNA: TGTGCCAGCAGTGTAGGGACAGGGGGCGTCCCCTACGAGCAGTACTTC. Translating it yields CASSVGTGGVPYEQYF.

This clonotype was seen only a few times. The V and J genes are TRBV12-3 or TRBV12-4 and TRBJ1-4; weak D call: TRBD1 (5 bases). V gave up 6 bases and J gave up 7 bases, with 18 bases separating them. The CDR3 spans 15 residues. CDR3 sequence reads: CASSLYGTAVEKLFF. The CDR3 nucleotides read TGTGCCAGCAGCTTATACGGGACGGCGGTTGAAAAACTGTTTTTT.

This clonotype was seen at least ten times. V usage is TRBV12-3 or TRBV12-4 and J usage is TRBJ2-2, with 7 bases that match TRBD2. V shed 7 bases, J shed 5 bases, and the junction held 13 bases outside the gene matches. The length of the CDR3 is 16 residues. The chain's CDR3 is CASNPWGGPRTGELFF. CDR3 sequence (DNA): TGTGCCAGCAATCCGTGGGGAGGGCCGAGGACCGGGGAGCTGTTTTTT.

This clonotype has at least ten counts. The V gene is TRBV7-3, the J gene TRBJ2-1; 7 bases fit TRBD1. CDR3 size: 17 residues. Germline V CDR1 and CDR2: SGHTA, FQGTGA. Germline trimming cut 1 base from V and 5 bases from J; bases unmatched to any gene: 11. CDR3 coding DNA: TGTGCCAGCAGCTTAAACGGTTTGGTGACAGGGAACAATGAGCAGTTCTTC. Protein: CASSLNGLVTGNNEQFF.

This clonotype was counted many times. The V gene is TRBV4-1, the J gene TRBJ2-7; maybe TRBD1 (5 bases). There are 16 residues in the CDR3. Germline V lookup: CDR1 MGHRA, CDR2 YSYEKL. Between the trimmed V and J ends, which lost 1 base and 7 bases, there was a span of 20 bases. This CDR3 reads CASSQVGNPRVVEQYF. As DNA, the CDR3 is TGCGCCAGCAGCCAAGTTGGCAACCCCAGGGTGGTGGAGCAGTACTTC.

This clonotype has a handful of counts. V usage is TRBV30 and J usage is TRBJ1-1, with 7 positions matching TRBD1. The CDR3 sequence is 14 residues long. The V gene end was trimmed by 7 bases and the J gene end by 4 bases; junction bases not matched to a gene: 12. Germline assignment: CDR1 GTSNPN and CDR2 SVGIG (reference sequence). In nucleotides, the CDR3 is TGTGCCTCAAAATTAGGGGGCGCGATCACTGAAGCTTTCTTT. This gives the protein CASKLGGAITEAFF.

This clonotype occurred many times. The V gene is TRBV29-1, the J gene TRBJ2-1; 10 nucleotides agree with TRBD2. The CDR3 extends over 12 amino acids. The J segment lost 9 bases and the V segment lost 6 bases, leaving 5 bases of the junction unmatched. The germline CDR1 and CDR2 sequences are SQVTM and ANQGSEA. CDR3 protein: CSVLAGVGEQFF. In DNA, the CDR3 is TGCAGCGTGCTAGCGGGAGTAGGTGAGCAGTTCTTC.

This clonotype was seen repeatedly, ten times or more. The chain combines TRBV19 with TRBJ2-1, with D maybe TRBD2 (6 bases). Trimming took off 4 bases at V and 3 bases at J, with 16 bases between the two ends. Germline V gene data show CDR1 as LNHDA and CDR2 as SQIVND (reference sequence). There are 16 residues in the CDR3. Here the CDR3 reads CASSSFRDSVYNEQFF. The CDR3 nucleotides are TGTGCCAGTAGTAGTTTTAGGGACTCCGTCTACAATGAGCAGTTCTTC.

This clonotype has ten or more counts. The V call is TRBV29-1, the J call TRBJ2-5, with TRBD2 as a possible D gene (5 bases). V lost 5 bases, J lost 6 bases, and 16 bases lay in between. The germline gives CDR1 SQVTM, CDR2 ANQGSEA. This CDR3 is built from 13 residues. CDR3 amino acids: CSVHEDSQKTQYF. The CDR3 region has the DNA TGCAGCGTTCACGAGGACTCGCAGAAGACCCAGTACTTC.

The J gene is TRBJ1-1, the V gene TRBV3-1; perhaps TRBD1 as D (5 bases). Germline lookup yields CDR1 LGHDT and CDR2 YNNKEL (reference sequence). V gave up 0 bases and J gave up 4 bases, with 12 bases separating them. The CDR3 sequence is 15 residues long. As DNA, the CDR3 is TGTGCCAGCAGCCAAGAGACAGTAAGGACCACTGAAGCTTTCTTT. Translation: CASSQETVRTTEAFF.

V gene TRBV28 combines with J gene TRBJ2-1; TRBD2 aligns across 7 bases. The germline V gene has CDR1 MDHEN and CDR2 SYDVKM. CDR3 length equals 14 residues. V was pared by 7 bases and J by 5 bases, with 8 bases of the junction left unmatched. The CDR3 bases are TGTGCCAGCACCATGGGGGGGAGACACAATGAGCAGTTCTTC. It yields the protein CASTMGGRHNEQFF.

This clonotype showed up many times. The chain carries TRBV28 and TRBJ2-2; D may correspond to TRBD1 or TRBD2 (6 bases each). The CDR3 has 16 amino acids. V lost 2 bases to trimming and J lost 0 bases, with 10 bases between them. CDR1 is MDHEN, CDR2 SYDVKM, per germline. The CDR3 is CASSLAGGANTGELFF. The CDR3 DNA follows: TGTGCCAGCAGTTTAGCCGGGGGCGCGAACACCGGGGAGCTGTTTTTT.

This clonotype showed up many times. The chain combines TRBV18 with TRBJ1-1; D is unresolved. This CDR3 comprises 12 residues. Germline V gives CDR1 KGHSH, CDR2 LQKENI. Trimming left V 3 bases short and J 7 bases short, with 9 bases between. CDR3 amino acids: CASSPQLSEAFF. DNA of the CDR3: TGTGCCAGCTCACCGCAGTTGAGTGAAGCTTTCTTT.

The rearrangement links TRBV3-1 to TRBJ2-5; 7 nucleotides agree with TRBD1. CDR3 length: 14 residues. J was trimmed by 1 base and V by 5 bases; bases with no gene match: 4. Germline-derived CDR1 and CDR2 are LGHDT and YNNKEL (reference sequence). This chain's CDR3 is CASSSGTVQETQYF. The CDR3 DNA reads as TGTGCCAGCAGCTCCGGGACAGTCCAAGAGACCCAGTACTTC.

This clonotype came up a few times. V gene TRBV2 combines with J gene TRBJ2-1; a possible D gene is TRBD2 (6 bases). Germline V lookup: CDR1 SNHLY, CDR2 FYNNEI. CDR3 length: 14 amino acids. Trimming cost V 10 bases and J 5 bases, with 18 bases left between them. In DNA form, the CDR3 reads TGTGCCACCGCGAGGAGGGCCTTGGACAATGAGCAGTTCTTC. Protein product: CATARRALDNEQFF.

This clonotype was picked up many times. The rearrangement links TRBV5-1 to TRBJ2-2; no clear D. V was trimmed by 0 bases and J by 5 bases, leaving 5 bases between them. The germline V gene encodes CDR1 SGHRS and CDR2 YFSETQ. This CDR3 is built from 13 residues. In nucleotides, the CDR3 is TGCGCCAGCAGCTTGGAGGGAACCGGGGAGCTGTTTTTT. It yields the protein CASSLEGTGELFF.

This clonotype was observed at least ten times. V and J are TRBV6-1 and TRBJ1-2, with D possibly TRBD1 on 5 matching bases. Trimming shortened V by 6 bases and J by 5 bases, and 16 bases separated the two germline ends. The CDR3 covers 14 residues. Germline lookup yields CDR1 MNHNS and CDR2 SASEGT. CDR3 nucleotides: TGTGCCAGCAGCCGGGGGTCCACTTCATATGGCTACACCTTC. This codes for CASSRGSTSYGYTF.